These 22 T cell receptor beta chains were all obtained from the same sample, sequenced in a study of siplizumab effects on memory and regulatory T cells. Sequencing was performed with immunoSEQ multiplex PCR; in TCRdb, only in-frame clones are kept and a portion is missing. The sample records over 80,000 clones, around 94% being singletons. The material sequenced was non-Treg CD4+ T cells sorted from blood. The receptors originated from a human donor in good health.

The CDR3 loop reads CASSLLAGGTEAFF. In DNA form, the CDR3 reads TGCGCCAGCAGCTTGTTAGCCGGGGGGACTGAAGCTTTCTTT. This chain connects TRBV5-1 to TRBJ1-1; perhaps TRBD1 as D (5 bases). CDR1 SGHRS and CDR2 YFSETQ come from the germline V gene. The V and J ends lost 1 base and 5 bases respectively, with 12 bases between them. The CDR3 has 14 amino acids.

The chain is built from TRBV6-6 and TRBJ2-5; D is uncertain. Trimming took 5 bases from V and 1 from J, leaving 17 bases between them. CDR3 length: 16 residues. Germline CDR1 and CDR2: MNHNY and SVGAGI (reference sequence). The CDR3 sequence: CASSRLLPGRQETQYF. For the CDR3, the DNA is TGTGCCAGCAGTCGCCTACTCCCGGGCCGCCAAGAGACCCAGTACTTC.

The chain employs TRBV14 and TRBJ2-7; 8 bases line up with TRBD2. With 0 bases clipped from V and 6 bases from J, the junction kept 7 bases outside the gene matches. This CDR3 has 15 residues. Germline CDR1 and CDR2: SGHDN and FVKESK. The CDR3 loop is CASSQDHGGRREQYF. DNA for the CDR3: TGTGCCAGCAGCCAAGATCACGGCGGGAGGCGCGAGCAGTACTTC.

The chain employs TRBV5-4 and TRBJ2-3, with 10 bases fitting TRBD2. Germline V gives CDR1 SGHNT, CDR2 YYREEE (reference sequence). V shed 4 bases, J shed 5 bases, and the junction held 7 bases outside the gene matches. This CDR3 has 15 amino acids. CDR3 nucleotide sequence: TGTGCCAGCAGCGCCCAGCGGGAGGGCCGAGATACGCAGTATTTT. Amino acids: CASSAQREGRDTQYF.

This chain uses TRBV11-2 with TRBJ1-1, with D possibly TRBD1 on 5 matching bases. Germline assignment: CDR1 SGHAT and CDR2 FQNNGV. V was cut by 1 base and J by 7 bases, with 16 bases left in between. The CDR3 covers 15 residues. This CDR3 reads CASSLVPGWFGEAFF. The CDR3 DNA reads TGTGCCAGCAGCTTAGTACCAGGGTGGTTTGGTGAAGCTTTCTTT.

V and J are TRBV5-4 and TRBJ1-1; the match to TRBD1 covers 9 bases. V trimming: 4 bases; J trimming: 1 base; junction bases outside the gene matches: 2. The CDR3 consists of 14 residues. Germline V CDR1 and CDR2: SGHNT, YYREEE (reference sequence). CDR3 protein: CASSTGQGNTEAFF. CDR3 nucleotide sequence: TGTGCCAGCAGCACGGGACAGGGGAACACTGAAGCTTTCTTT.

This sequence joins TRBV5-1 and TRBJ1-2; D ambiguous. CDR3 length: 14 amino acids. Germline CDR1 is SGHRS and CDR2 is YFSETQ. The germline V and J ends were trimmed by 1 base and 0 bases, with 7 bases remaining between them. Here the CDR3 reads CASSLTEANYGYTF. The CDR3 DNA is TGCGCCAGCAGCTTGACAGAGGCTAACTATGGCTACACCTTC.

In its sample, this clone was seen once. This chain uses TRBV2 with TRBJ1-3, with TRBD1 identical over 8 bases. The junction had 7 bases not matched to a gene; V was cut back by 5 bases and J by 4 bases. This CDR3 spans 15 amino acids. Germline CDR1 SNHLY, CDR2 FYNNEI. The CDR3 region is CASSRDRGMGNTIYF. The CDR3 DNA reads TGTGCCAGCAGTCGCGACAGGGGAATGGGAAACACCATATATTTT.

This rearrangement joins TRBV10-1 to TRBJ2-5; D is possibly TRBD1 or TRBD2 (5 bases each). Germline CDR1 reads WNHNN; CDR2 reads SYGVQD (reference sequence). The CDR3 is 13 amino acids. The V end was cut by 4 bases, the J end by 5 bases, with 11 bases between. The CDR3 DNA reads TGCGCCAGCAGTGTGGGACCAGCGGAGACCCAGTACTTC. Amino acid sequence: CASSVGPAETQYF.

V usage is TRBV9 and J usage is TRBJ2-5; no reliable D call. The germline CDR1 and CDR2 sequences are SGDLS and YYNGEE. The CDR3 extends over 14 amino acids. Trimming removed 4 bases from V and 2 bases from J, with 12 bases in between. CDR3 loop: CASSPNLPQETQYF. In nucleotides, the CDR3 is TGTGCCAGCAGCCCCAACCTACCACAAGAGACCCAGTACTTC.

This chain uses TRBV4-2 with TRBJ2-1, with 10 bases fitting TRBD2. Germline CDR1 LGHNA, CDR2 YNFKEQ. V lost 2 bases, J lost 7 bases, and 14 bases stayed unmatched. The CDR3 runs to 18 residues. Here the CDR3 reads CASSQSSGRAGGKNEQFF. The DNA for the CDR3 is TGTGCCAGCAGCCAATCCAGCGGGAGGGCCGGAGGTAAGAATGAGCAGTTCTTC.

The genes are TRBV18 and TRBJ1-2; no clear D gene. The CDR3 has 12 amino acids. V dropped 1 base and J dropped 6 bases, with 6 bases sitting between them. The germline CDR1 and CDR2 sequences are KGHSH and LQKENI. CDR3 nucleotide sequence: TGTGCCAGCTCACCACAGTACGATGGCTACACCTTC. This encodes CASSPQYDGYTF.

The V and J genes are TRBV23-1 and TRBJ2-1, with D maybe TRBD1 (5 bases). Being an ORF, TRBV23-1 has a function that is uncertain. The CDR3 is 17 residues long. With 8 bases removed from V and 7 bases from J, the gap between germline ends came to 27 bases. CDR3 in amino acids: CASRRPQYSTDPNEQFF. The CDR3 region has the DNA TGCGCCAGCCGACGCCCCCAATATTCGACAGACCCGAATGAGCAGTTCTTC.

J is TRBJ2-6 and V is TRBV6-4, with unresolved D. Per the germline V gene, CDR1 is MRHNA and CDR2 is SNTAGT. Trimming left V 5 bases short and J 5 bases short, with 10 bases between. CDR3 size: 14 residues. The CDR3 sequence: CASSPGLWANVLTF. The DNA for the CDR3 is TGTGCCAGCAGTCCAGGTCTCTGGGCCAACGTCCTGACTTTC.

CDR3 sequence reads: CSVLVRVRDAYNEQFF. CDR3 nucleotides: TGCAGCGTCCTCGTTAGGGTCAGGGACGCCTACAATGAGCAGTTCTTC. The J gene is TRBJ2-1, the V gene TRBV29-1; D tentatively reads TRBD1 or TRBD2 (5 bases each). The CDR3 totals 16 residues. The V gene's germline CDR1 is SQVTM and CDR2 ANQGSEA. The V end lost 6 bases, the J end lost 2 bases, and 20 bases lay between the germline ends.

The rearrangement uses TRBV19 and TRBJ2-1; TRBD2 matches at 11 bases. From germline, CDR1 is LNHDA and CDR2 SQIVND (reference sequence). There are 17 residues in the CDR3. V lost 5 bases to trimming and J lost 3 bases; unmatched junction nucleotides: 9. The CDR3 protein is CASSRETGTSGYNEQFF. The CDR3 DNA follows: TGTGCCAGTAGTCGTGAAACCGGGACTAGCGGCTACAATGAGCAGTTCTTC.

V gene TRBV7-9 combines with J gene TRBJ1-4; possibly TRBD1 for D (6 bases). V was pared by 1 base and J by 3 bases, with 12 bases between. Looked up from germline, CDR1 is SEHNR and CDR2 is FQNEAQ (reference sequence). This CDR3 is 16 amino acids long. The CDR3 reads CASSLVGGASNEKLFF. The DNA of the CDR3 is TGTGCCAGCAGCTTAGTAGGGGGGGCTTCTAATGAAAAACTGTTTTTT.

The chain couples TRBV11-1 to TRBJ2-5, with unresolved D. The germline CDR1 and CDR2 sequences are SGHAT and FQDESV (reference sequence). The length of the CDR3 is 14 residues. Trimming removed 1 base at V and 3 bases at J, with 9 bases between. This chain's CDR3 is CASSLVLNKETQYF. CDR3 nucleotide sequence: TGTGCCAGCAGCTTAGTACTAAATAAAGAGACCCAGTACTTC.

The rearrangement joins TRBV6-5 to TRBJ2-5; D not resolved. Germline CDR1 reads MNHEY; CDR2 reads SVGAGI. This CDR3 has 12 residues. Trimming left V 4 bases short and J 6 bases short, with 9 bases between. The CDR3 sequence is CASSSDMKTQYF. CDR3 bases: TGTGCCAGCAGTTCGGATATGAAGACCCAGTACTTC.

The genes are TRBV27 and TRBJ2-2; D unresolved. The CDR3 runs 15 residues. Trimming took 4 bases from V and 8 from J, leaving 17 bases between them. The germline CDR1 and CDR2 sequences are MNHEY and SMNVEV (reference sequence). CDR3 protein: CASSSSGGVRGELFF. The CDR3 DNA follows: TGTGCCAGCAGTTCCTCAGGTGGGGTGAGAGGGGAGCTGTTTTTT.

This chain joins TRBV4-2 and TRBJ2-1; 11 nucleotides match TRBD2. V shed 3 bases and J 8 bases; nucleotides not matched to a gene: 15. CDR1 and CDR2 from the germline V gene are LGHNA and YNFKEQ. CDR3 length equals 18 residues. The CDR3 DNA reads TGTGCCAGCAGCCAGCTACGCCGACTAGCGGGACCTAGGGATGAGCAGTTCTTC. It is translated as CASSQLRRLAGPRDEQFF.

The chain combines TRBV12-5 with TRBJ2-3; unclear D gene. The CDR3 is made up of 12 amino acids. V lost 5 bases, J lost 7 bases, and 10 bases lay in between. Per the germline V gene, CDR1 is LGHNT and CDR2 is FRNRAP. DNA of the CDR3: TGTGCTAGTGGTCGCATCATGCATACGCAGTATTTT. It codes for CASGRIMHTQYF.